What follows are 2 T cell receptor beta chains derived from one specimen sequenced in a study of CD8 T cells in Susac syndrome. After extraction with the RNeasy kit, roughly 0.45 to 1 ug of the RNA was reverse transcribed using random hexamers. TCRdb itself ran the immunoSEQ multiplex PCR reads through MiXCR, one entry per CDR3 protein. The table lists roughly 25,000 distinct CDR3 sequences, around 93% of them singletons. Sequenced input: CD8+ T cells from PBMCs. Receptors originate from a human donor with Susac syndrome.

V gene TRBV6-6 combines with J gene TRBJ2-7; 7 bases agree with TRBD2. This CDR3 has 13 amino acids. Germline CDR1 is MNHNY and CDR2 is SVGAGI (reference sequence). V lost 6 bases to trimming and J lost 3 bases; unmatched junction nucleotides: 5. The CDR3 loop reads CASSPGTNYEQYF. The CDR3 DNA sequence: TGTGCCAGCAGCCCCGGGACTAACTACGAGCAGTACTTC.

CDR3 in amino acids: CASSWGRAGPYNSPLHF. The CDR3 bases are TGTGCCAGCAGCTGGGGACGGGCGGGTCCCTATAATTCACCCCTCCACTTT. V is TRBV5-6 and J is TRBJ1-6; possibly TRBD1 for D (5 bases). V lost 3 bases to trimming and J lost 2 bases, with 15 bases between them. The length of the CDR3 is 17 residues. CDR1 and CDR2 (germline): SGHDT, YYEEEE. The full variable domain, its missing parts supplied by reference TRBV5-6 and TRBJ1-6, is DAGVTQSPTHLIKTRGQQVTLRCSPKSGHDTVSWYQQALGQGPQFIFQYYEEEERQRGNFPDRFSGHQFPNYSSELNVNALLLGDSALYLCASSWGRAGPYNSPLHFGNGTRLTVT.